This TCR beta chain was sequenced in a study of T-cell memory formation after mild COVID-19. Findings and limits, study-wide: Among contracting clones, CD4+ were mainly CM/EM and CD8+ enriched in EMRA.

The CDR3 loop spans 11 amino acids. Per germline, CDR1 ENHRY and CDR2 SYGVKD. Between the trimmed V and J ends, which lost 3 bases and 3 bases, there was a span of 2 bases. To note about this clonotype: The antigen is unknown.

One entry per CDR3 protein results from TCRdb running MiXCR on the 5' RACE reads. The data contain some 100,000 distinct CDR3 sequences, approximately 10% of them singletons. The material sequenced was PBMCs or a T cell subset sorted from them (not recorded which). The sequence was collected from a man aged 18 to 29 who had mild COVID-19 (a few samples of this study predate the infection). Cell type and time point are not known. The chain recombines TRBV10-3 with TRBJ2-5, with D unresolved. CDR3 nucleotides: TGTGCCATCAGTGAAAAAGAGACCCAGTACTTC. It yields the protein CAISEKETQYF.